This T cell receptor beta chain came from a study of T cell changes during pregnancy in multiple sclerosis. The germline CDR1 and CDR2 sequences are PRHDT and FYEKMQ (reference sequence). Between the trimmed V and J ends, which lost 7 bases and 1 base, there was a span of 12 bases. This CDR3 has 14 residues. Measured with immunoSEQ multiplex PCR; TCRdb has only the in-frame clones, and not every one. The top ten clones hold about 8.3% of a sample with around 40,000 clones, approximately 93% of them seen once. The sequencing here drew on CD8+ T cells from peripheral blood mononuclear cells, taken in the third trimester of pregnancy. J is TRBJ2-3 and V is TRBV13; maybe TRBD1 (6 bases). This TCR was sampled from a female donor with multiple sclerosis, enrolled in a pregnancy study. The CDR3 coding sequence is TGTGCCAGCACCTCGGCAGGGGGCACAGATACGCAGTATTTT. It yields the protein CASTSAGGTDTQYF.